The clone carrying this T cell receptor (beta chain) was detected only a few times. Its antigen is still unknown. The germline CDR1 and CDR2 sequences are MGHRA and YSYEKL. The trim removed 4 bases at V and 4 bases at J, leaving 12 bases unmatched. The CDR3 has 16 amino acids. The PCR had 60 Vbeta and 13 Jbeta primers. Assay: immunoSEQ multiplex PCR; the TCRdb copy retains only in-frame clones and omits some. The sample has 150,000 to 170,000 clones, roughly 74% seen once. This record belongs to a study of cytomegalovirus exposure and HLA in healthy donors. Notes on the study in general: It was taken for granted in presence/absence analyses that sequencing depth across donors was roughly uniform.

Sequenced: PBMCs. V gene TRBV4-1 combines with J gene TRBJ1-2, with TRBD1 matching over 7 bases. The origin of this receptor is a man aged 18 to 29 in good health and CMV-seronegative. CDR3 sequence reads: CASSPTGKGAVYGYTF. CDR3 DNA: TGCGCCAGCAGCCCGACGGGGAAGGGGGCAGTCTATGGCTACACCTTC.